The count of the clone carrying this T cell receptor (beta chain) is one. These data originate in a study of blood T cell repertoires in COVID-19. For the study at large: Both acute and convalescent COVID-19 samples were obtained from the United States, Italy and Spain. PBMCs, B-cell-depleted T cells, or T cells were the source of the cDNA or gDNA that made up the material.

Authors' data handling: Amplified reference gene primers provided the basis for estimating nucleated cell counts. Clones were read by immunoSEQ multiplex PCR, and TCRdb kept only the in-frame ones, dropping some. That table gives V, J and clone size, and the DNA gave D and trimming. The sample holds approximately 93,000 clones, about two thirds seen once. CDR1 LGHDT and CDR2 YNNKEL come from the germline V gene (reference sequence). This CDR3 region has 11 residues. Trimming took off 4 bases at V and 5 bases at J, with 5 bases between the two ends. The origin of this receptor is a woman older than 75 with acute or convalescent COVID-19. The chain joins TRBV3-1 (or the pseudogene TRBV3-2) to TRBJ2-5, with D unresolved. Sequencing input: peripheral blood. For the CDR3, the DNA is TGTGCCAGCAGCCTACAGGAGACCCAGTACTTC. Amino acid sequence: CASSLQETQYF.